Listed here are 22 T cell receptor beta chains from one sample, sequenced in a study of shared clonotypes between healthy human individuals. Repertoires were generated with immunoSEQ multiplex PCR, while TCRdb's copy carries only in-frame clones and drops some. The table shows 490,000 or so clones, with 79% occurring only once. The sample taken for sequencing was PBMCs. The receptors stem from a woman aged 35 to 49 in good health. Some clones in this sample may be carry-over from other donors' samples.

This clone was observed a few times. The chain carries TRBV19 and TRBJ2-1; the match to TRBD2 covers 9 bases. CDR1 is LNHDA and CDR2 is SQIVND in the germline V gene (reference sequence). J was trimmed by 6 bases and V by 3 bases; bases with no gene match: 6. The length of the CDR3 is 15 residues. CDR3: CASSIHSGRRNEQFF. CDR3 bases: TGTGCCAGTAGTATTCATAGCGGGAGACGCAATGAGCAGTTCTTC.

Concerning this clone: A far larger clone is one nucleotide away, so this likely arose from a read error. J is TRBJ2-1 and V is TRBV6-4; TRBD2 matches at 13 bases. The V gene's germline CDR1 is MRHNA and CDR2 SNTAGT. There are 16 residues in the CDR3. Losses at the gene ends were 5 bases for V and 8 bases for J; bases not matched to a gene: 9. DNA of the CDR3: TGTGCCAGCAGTATAATCGGGACTAGCGGGGTCGATGAGCAGTTCTTC. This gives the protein CASSIIGTSGVDEQFF.

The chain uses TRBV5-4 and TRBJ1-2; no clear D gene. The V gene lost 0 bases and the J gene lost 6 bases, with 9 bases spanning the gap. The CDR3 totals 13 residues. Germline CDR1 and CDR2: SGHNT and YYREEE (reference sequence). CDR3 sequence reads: CASSLVMVDGYTF. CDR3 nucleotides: TGTGCCAGCAGCTTGGTTATGGTGGATGGCTACACCTTC. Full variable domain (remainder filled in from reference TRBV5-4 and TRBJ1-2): ETGVTQSPTHLIKTRGQQVTLRCSSQSGHNTVSWYQQALGQGPQFIFQYYREEENGRGNFPPRFSGLQFPNYSSELNVNALELDDSALYLCASSLVMVDGYTFGSGTRLTVV.

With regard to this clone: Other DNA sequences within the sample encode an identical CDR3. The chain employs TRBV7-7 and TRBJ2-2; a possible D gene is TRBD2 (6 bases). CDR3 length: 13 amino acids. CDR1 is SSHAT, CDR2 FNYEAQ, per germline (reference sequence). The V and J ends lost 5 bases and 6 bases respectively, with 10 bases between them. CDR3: CASSPSGAGELFF. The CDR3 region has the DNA TGTGCCAGCAGCCCATCGGGGGCCGGGGAGCTGTTTTTT.

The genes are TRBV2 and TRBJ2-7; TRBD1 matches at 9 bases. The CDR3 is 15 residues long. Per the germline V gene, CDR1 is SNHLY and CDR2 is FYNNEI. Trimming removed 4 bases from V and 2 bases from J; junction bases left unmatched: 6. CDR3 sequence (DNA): TGTGCCAGCAGTGCCACCGGGACAGGGACCTACGAGCAGTACTTC. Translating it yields CASSATGTGTYEQYF.

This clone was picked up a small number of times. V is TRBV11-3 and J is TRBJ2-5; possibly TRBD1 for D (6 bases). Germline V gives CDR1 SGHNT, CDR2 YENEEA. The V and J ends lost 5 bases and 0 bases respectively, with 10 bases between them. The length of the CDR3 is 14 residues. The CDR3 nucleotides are TGTGCCAGCAGCAAGGGACAAAACCAAGAGACCCAGTACTTC. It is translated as CASSKGQNQETQYF.

CDR3 region: CASSPLTSGLQETQYF. CDR3 DNA sequence: TGCGCCAGCAGCCCCCTGACTAGCGGCTTACAAGAGACCCAGTACTTC. The chain combines TRBV5-1 with TRBJ2-5; 9 bases map to TRBD2. The CDR3 spans 16 residues. CDR1 is SGHRS and CDR2 is YFSETQ in the germline V gene. Trimming took 4 bases from V and 2 from J; bases not matched to a gene: 9.

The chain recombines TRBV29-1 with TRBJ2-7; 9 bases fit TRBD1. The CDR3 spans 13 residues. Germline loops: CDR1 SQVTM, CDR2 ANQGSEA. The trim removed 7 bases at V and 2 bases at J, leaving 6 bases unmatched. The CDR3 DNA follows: TGCAGCGGCGGGGACAGGGCCACCTACGAGCAGTACTTC. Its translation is CSGGDRATYEQYF.

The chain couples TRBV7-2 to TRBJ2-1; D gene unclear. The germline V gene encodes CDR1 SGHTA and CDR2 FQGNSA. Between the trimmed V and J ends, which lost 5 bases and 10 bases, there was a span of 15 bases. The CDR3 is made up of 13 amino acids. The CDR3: CASSPDPLREQFF. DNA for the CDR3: TGTGCCAGCAGCCCGGACCCCCTTCGCGAGCAGTTCTTC.

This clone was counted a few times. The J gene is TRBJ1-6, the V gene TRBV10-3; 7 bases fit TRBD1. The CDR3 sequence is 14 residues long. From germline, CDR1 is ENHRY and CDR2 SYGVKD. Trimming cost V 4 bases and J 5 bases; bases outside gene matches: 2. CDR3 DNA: TGTGCCATCAGTGTGGGACAGAATAATTCACCCCTCCACTTT. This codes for CAISVGQNNSPLHF.

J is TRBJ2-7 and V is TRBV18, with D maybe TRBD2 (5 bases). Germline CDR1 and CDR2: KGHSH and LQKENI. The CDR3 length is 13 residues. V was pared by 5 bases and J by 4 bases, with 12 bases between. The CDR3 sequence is CASSAGMEYEQYF. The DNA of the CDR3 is TGTGCCAGCTCAGCCGGGATGGAATACGAGCAGTACTTC.

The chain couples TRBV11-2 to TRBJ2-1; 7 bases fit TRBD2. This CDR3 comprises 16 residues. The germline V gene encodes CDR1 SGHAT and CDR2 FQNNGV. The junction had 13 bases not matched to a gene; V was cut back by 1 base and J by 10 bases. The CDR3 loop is CASSLVLGGRGEEQFF. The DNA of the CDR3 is TGTGCCAGCAGCTTAGTACTTGGCGGGAGAGGGGAGGAGCAGTTCTTC.

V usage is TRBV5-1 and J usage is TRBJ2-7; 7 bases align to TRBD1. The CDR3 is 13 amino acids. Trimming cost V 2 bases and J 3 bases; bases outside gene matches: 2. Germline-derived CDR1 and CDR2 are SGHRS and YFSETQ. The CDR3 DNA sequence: TGCGCCAGCAGCTTCTCAGGGGGCTACGAGCAGTACTTC. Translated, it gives CASSFSGGYEQYF.

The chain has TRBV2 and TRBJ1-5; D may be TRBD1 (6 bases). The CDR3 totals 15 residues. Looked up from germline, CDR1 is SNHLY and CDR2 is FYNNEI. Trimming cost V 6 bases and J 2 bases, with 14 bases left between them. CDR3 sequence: CASRLQGEGNQPQHF. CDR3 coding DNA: TGTGCCAGCAGGCTACAGGGAGAGGGCAATCAGCCCCAGCATTTT.

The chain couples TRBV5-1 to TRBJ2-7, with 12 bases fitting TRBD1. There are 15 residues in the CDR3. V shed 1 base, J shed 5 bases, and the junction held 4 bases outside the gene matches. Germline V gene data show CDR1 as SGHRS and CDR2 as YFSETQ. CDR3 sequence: CASSLTGQGAHEQYF. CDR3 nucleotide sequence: TGCGCCAGCAGCTTGACGGGACAGGGGGCCCACGAGCAGTACTTC.

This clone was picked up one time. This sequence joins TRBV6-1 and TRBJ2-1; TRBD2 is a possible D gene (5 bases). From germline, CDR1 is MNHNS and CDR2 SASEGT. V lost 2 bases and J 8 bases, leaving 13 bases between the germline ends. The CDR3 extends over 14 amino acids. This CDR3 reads CASSETRVYDEQFF. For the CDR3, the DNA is TGTGCCAGCAGTGAAACTAGAGTGTACGATGAGCAGTTCTTC.

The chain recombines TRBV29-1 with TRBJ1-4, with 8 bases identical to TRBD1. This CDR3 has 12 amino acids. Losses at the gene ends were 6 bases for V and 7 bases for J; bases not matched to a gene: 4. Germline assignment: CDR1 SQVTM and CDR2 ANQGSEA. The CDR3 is CSVRQGREKLFF. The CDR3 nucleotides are TGCAGCGTCCGACAGGGGCGTGAAAAACTGTTTTTT.

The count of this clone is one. The CDR3: CASSSPGGGAHYGYTF. CDR3 DNA sequence: TGCGCCAGCAGCTCCCCGGGTGGGGGCGCACACTATGGCTACACCTTC. This chain uses TRBV4-1 with TRBJ1-2; possibly TRBD1 for D (6 bases). CDR3 length: 16 amino acids. Looked up from germline, CDR1 is MGHRA and CDR2 is YSYEKL. V gave up 5 bases and J gave up 3 bases, with 19 bases separating them.

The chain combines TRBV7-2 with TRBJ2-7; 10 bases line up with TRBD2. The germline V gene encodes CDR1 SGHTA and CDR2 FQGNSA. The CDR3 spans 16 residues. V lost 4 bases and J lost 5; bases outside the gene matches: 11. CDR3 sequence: CASSYSRLAGVHEQYF. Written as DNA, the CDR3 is TGTGCCAGCAGCTACTCACGACTAGCGGGTGTCCACGAGCAGTACTTC.

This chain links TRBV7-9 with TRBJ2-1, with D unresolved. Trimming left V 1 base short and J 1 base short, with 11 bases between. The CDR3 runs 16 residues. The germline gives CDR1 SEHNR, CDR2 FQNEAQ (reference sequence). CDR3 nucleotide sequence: TGTGCCAGCAGCTTAGTCCGATACGGGTCCTACAATGAGCAGTTCTTC. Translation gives CASSLVRYGSYNEQFF. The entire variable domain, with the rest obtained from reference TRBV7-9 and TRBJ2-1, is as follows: DTGVSQNPRHKITKRGQNVTFRCDPISEHNRLYWYRQTLGQGPEFLTYFQNEAQLEKSRLLSDRFSAERPKGSFSTLEIQRTEQGDSAMYLCASSLVRYGSYNEQFFGPGTRLTVL.

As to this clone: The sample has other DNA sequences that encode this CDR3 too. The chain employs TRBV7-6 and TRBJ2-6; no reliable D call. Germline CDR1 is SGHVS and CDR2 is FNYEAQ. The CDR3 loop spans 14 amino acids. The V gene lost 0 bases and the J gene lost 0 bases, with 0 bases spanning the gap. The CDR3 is CASSLASGANVLTF. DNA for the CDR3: TGTGCCAGCAGCTTAGCCTCTGGGGCCAACGTCCTGACTTTC.

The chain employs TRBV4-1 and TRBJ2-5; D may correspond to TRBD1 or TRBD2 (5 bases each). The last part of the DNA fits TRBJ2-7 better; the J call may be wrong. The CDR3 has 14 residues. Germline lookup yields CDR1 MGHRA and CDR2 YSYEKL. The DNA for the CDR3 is TGCGCCAGCAGCCTCACGGGACGGTACTACGAGCAGTACTTC. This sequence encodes CASSLTGRYYEQYF.